These T cell receptor beta chains were read from a single sample in a study of human T cells and chemical hapten exposure. MiXCR was run by TCRdb on the RACE reads, yielding one entry per CDR3 protein. The data contain 75,000 to 100,000 distinct CDR3 sequences, roughly a tenth of them singletons. Here the sequenced sample was whole blood, taken in connection with sensitization to the hapten diphenylcyclopropenone (DPC). The receptor source for this set is a man aged 35-49 years with alopecia areata. Some clones in this sample may be carry-over from other donors' samples. CDR3s leave out the opening cysteine and the closing phenylalanine or tryptophan.

V	J	CDR3
TRBV28	TRBJ2-3	ASGGLAGDTQY
TRBV18	TRBJ2-5	ASSLSGTQQETQY
TRBV11-2	TRBJ2-4	ASSSPAGGHKNIQY
TRBV5-1	TRBJ1-2	ASSLRGRDYGYT
TRBV20-1	TRBJ2-2	SAPGVTGAGGGELF
TRBV10-3	TRBJ2-4	AISALAGDSKNIQY
TRBV5-1	TRBJ2-2	ASSQNPGTSNTGELF
TRBV20-1	TRBJ2-1	SAILAGSSYNEQF
TRBV11-1	TRBJ2-1	ASSLALAGSNEQF
TRBV9	TRBJ1-1	ASSVGTSLRNTEAF
TRBV12-3/TRBV12-4	TRBJ1-5	ASSLGQGRGNQPQH
TRBV28	TRBJ1-1	ASSFIQKAEAF
TRBV7-9	TRBJ2-1	ASSIGGLAASYNEQF
TRBV28	TRBJ1-3	ASRPLGTSSGNTIY
TRBV5-4	TRBJ1-3	ASSLGRMSSGNTIY
TRBV6-5	TRBJ2-3	ASSSGLAGDTDTQY
TRBV28	TRBJ2-1	ASRNYGVGGAVQLGYNEQF
TRBV5-1	TRBJ2-5	ASSPGLAGETQY
TRBV11-1	TRBJ1-5	ASSPDREEPQH
TRBV6-5	TRBJ2-5	ASSYTGTGTQY
TRBV13	TRBJ2-2	ASSNAGLAGSQGTGELF
TRBV5-1	TRBJ2-5	ASSLDGWTVGQETQY
TRBV3-1	TRBJ2-7	ASSPWTSGRGYEQY
TRBV29-1	TRBJ1-1	SVDLDRGGAEAF
TRBV18	TRBJ2-1	ASSPQMDSKDEQF
TRBV11-2	TRBJ2-1	ASSQSHSNEQF
TRBV24-1	TRBJ2-2	ATAKQDTGELF
TRBV6-5	TRBJ2-3	ASSSRLADSTDTQY
TRBV24-1	TRBJ2-1	ATSDDLAGKYNEQF
TRBV7-2	TRBJ2-5	ASSLYPLRGTVKFGAQY
TRBV18	TRBJ2-5	ASSPGLLEETQY
TRBV9	TRBJ2-5	ASSPRTGLSETQY
TRBV6-6	TRBJ1-6	ASNPRTGDSPLH
TRBV12-3/TRBV12-4	TRBJ2-2	ASTPPPGTGELF
TRBV6-2/TRBV6-3	TRBJ2-5	ASSPFRQETQY
TRBV4-3	TRBJ2-3	ASSPGTSGGTQY
TRBV14	TRBJ1-6	ASSKQTGSYNSPLH
TRBV29-1	TRBJ2-2	SVTLGGGELF
TRBV7-2	TRBJ2-1	ASSLAMTSGPDEQF
TRBV12-3/TRBV12-4	TRBJ2-5	ASSPSDRGGEAQY
TRBV6-5	TRBJ2-1	ASSYSFLAGGPSGGNEQF